Following are 11 T cell receptor beta chains from one sample sequenced in a study of cytomegalovirus exposure and HLA in healthy donors. Primers included in the PCR were 60 Vbeta and 13 Jbeta primers. TCRdb's table, derived via immunoSEQ multiplex PCR, lists solely in-frame clones and lacks some. The data contain under 200,000 clones, around four fifths of them seen just once; the ten biggest clones take up approximately 1.3%. Specimen: PBMCs. Receptor source: a man aged 25 to 45 in good health and CMV-seronegative.

The V gene is TRBV7-3, the J gene TRBJ2-6, with 9 bases lining up with TRBD1. Germline CDR1 is SGHTA and CDR2 is FQGTGA. Trimming at V came to 2 bases and at J to 0 bases, leaving 8 bases not matched to a gene. CDR3 length: 19 residues. CDR3 nucleotide sequence: TGTGCCAGCAGCTTATTCCCGGGACAGGGAAACTCTGGGGCCAACGTCCTGACTTTC. This translates into CASSLFPGQGNSGANVLTF.

The chain uses TRBV4-3 and TRBJ2-3; a weak D match, TRBD1 (5 bases). Germline-derived CDR1 and CDR2 are LGHNA and YSLEER. V was shortened by 1 base and J by 1 base, with 15 bases between the two germline ends. CDR3 length: 17 amino acids. The DNA of the CDR3 is TGCGCCAGCAGCCAAGCCTTTACAGGCTTGGGCACAGATACGCAGTATTTT. Encoded protein: CASSQAFTGLGTDTQYF.

The chain combines TRBV7-8 with TRBJ2-3; 9 nucleotides agree with TRBD2. V gave up 0 bases and J gave up 4 bases; unmatched junction bases: 5. CDR1 and CDR2 from the germline V gene are SGHVS and FQNEAQ. This CDR3 has 16 amino acids. CDR3 nucleotide sequence: TGTGCCAGCAGCTTAGCGGCGGGGGGGAGGGCAGATACGCAGTATTTT. Its translation is CASSLAAGGRADTQYF. Drawing the rest from reference TRBV7-8 and TRBJ2-3, the complete variable domain is GAGVSQSPRYKVAKRGQDVALRCDPISGHVSLFWYQQALGQGPEFLTYFQNEAQLDKSGLPSDRFFAERPEGSVSTLKIQRTQQEDSAVYLCASSLAAGGRADTQYFGPGTRLTVL.

CDR3 nucleotide sequence: TGTGCCAGCAGCTTGCGGCTAGCGGGACCCAAAGGCGGGGAGCTGTTTTTT. Protein product: CASSLRLAGPKGGELFF. The J gene is TRBJ2-2, the V gene TRBV7-3; TRBD2 aligns across 9 bases. CDR1 is SGHTA, CDR2 FQGTGA, per germline. The V gene end was trimmed by 3 bases and the J gene end by 7 bases; junction bases not matched to a gene: 12. CDR3 length: 17 residues.

V and J are TRBV6-1 and TRBJ2-5, with 11 bases matching TRBD2. After removal of 3 bases from V and 3 bases from J, the junction contained 3 bases not matched to a gene. This CDR3 is built from 15 residues. The V gene's germline CDR1 is MNHNS and CDR2 SASEGT. CDR3 in amino acids: CASSDLAGGEETQYF. CDR3 sequence (DNA): TGTGCCAGCAGTGATCTAGCGGGAGGTGAAGAGACCCAGTACTTC.

The chain uses TRBV6-1 and TRBJ2-7, with 8 bases aligning to TRBD1. The CDR3 is 15 amino acids. The V gene end was trimmed by 6 bases and the J gene end by 5 bases; junction bases not matched to a gene: 12. Germline V lookup: CDR1 MNHNS, CDR2 SASEGT. The CDR3 spells CASRFGTGFPDEQYF. The DNA for the CDR3 is TGTGCCAGCAGGTTCGGGACAGGCTTTCCAGACGAGCAGTACTTC.

This chain links TRBV9 with TRBJ2-6, with a possible D match to TRBD2 (7 bases). V lost 4 bases and J lost 11, with 19 bases in between. Germline values: CDR1 SGDLS, CDR2 YYNGEE. The CDR3 is 15 residues long. Written as DNA, the CDR3 is TGTGCCAGCAGCATTGGGGGGGCGCGTTCGGACGTCCTGACTTTC. Its translation: CASSIGGARSDVLTF.

The chain employs TRBV9 and TRBJ2-5; the D gene is possibly TRBD2 (7 bases). Germline V gives CDR1 SGDLS, CDR2 YYNGEE. The CDR3 is 14 residues long. V gave up 3 bases and J gave up 3 bases, with 12 bases separating them. CDR3 protein: CASSAGGSEETQYF. CDR3 DNA: TGTGCCAGCAGCGCGGGGGGCTCGGAAGAGACCCAGTACTTC.

The chain joins TRBV30 to TRBJ1-4, with D perhaps TRBD1 (6 bases). This CDR3 comprises 14 residues. The germline V gene encodes CDR1 GTSNPN and CDR2 SVGIG (reference sequence). V was trimmed by 3 bases and J by 6 bases, leaving 14 bases between them. Here the CDR3 DNA reads TGTGCCTGGAGCTTGTCCAGGGGATATGAAAAACTGTTTTTT. Amino acid sequence: CAWSLSRGYEKLFF.

The rearrangement joins TRBV9 to TRBJ2-7; a possible D gene is TRBD2 (6 bases). The CDR3 extends over 16 amino acids. Per germline, CDR1 SGDLS and CDR2 YYNGEE. V was cut by 0 bases and J by 0 bases, with 13 bases left in between. The CDR3, as DNA: TGTGCCAGCAGCGTAGAGGGACTTACGAGCTCCTACGAGCAGTACTTC. Its translation: CASSVEGLTSSYEQYF.

This clone appeared once. The V call is TRBV30, the J call TRBJ2-2, with a possible D match to TRBD2 (5 bases). Trimming took 5 bases from V and 6 from J, leaving 10 bases between them. There are 12 residues in the CDR3. Per germline, CDR1 GTSNPN and CDR2 SVGIG (reference sequence). The CDR3 sequence is CAWGAEAGELFF. CDR3 sequence (DNA): TGTGCCTGGGGTGCGGAGGCCGGGGAGCTGTTTTTT. Full variable domain (outside the CDR3, taken from reference TRBV30 and TRBJ2-2): SQTIHQWPATLVQPVGSPLSLECTVEGTSNPNLYWYRQAAGRGLQLLFYSVGIGQISSEVPQNLSASRPQDRQFILSSKKLLLSDSGFYLCAWGAEAGELFFGEGSRLTVL.